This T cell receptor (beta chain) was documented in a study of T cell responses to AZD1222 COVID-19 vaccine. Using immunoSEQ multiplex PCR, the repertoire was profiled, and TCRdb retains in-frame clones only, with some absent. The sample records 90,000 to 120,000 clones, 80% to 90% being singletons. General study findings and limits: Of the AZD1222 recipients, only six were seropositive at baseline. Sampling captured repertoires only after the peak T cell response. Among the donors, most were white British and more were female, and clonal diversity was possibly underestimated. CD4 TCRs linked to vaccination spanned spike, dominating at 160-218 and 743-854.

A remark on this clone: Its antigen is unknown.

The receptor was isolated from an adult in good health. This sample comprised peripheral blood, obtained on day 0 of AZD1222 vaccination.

The CDR3 DNA sequence: TGTGCCAGCAGTTCAGGGACACGGGGCTACACCTTC. Amino acids: CASSSGTRGYTF. The gene calls are TRBV28 and TRBJ1-2, with D possibly matching TRBD1 (6 bases). The CDR3 is 12 amino acids. CDR1 MDHEN and CDR2 SYDVKM come from the germline V gene. V lost 4 bases, J lost 8 bases, and 11 bases lay in between.